This TCR beta chain was identified in a study of tumor-infiltrating lymphocytes in glioblastoma multiforme. Study findings and constraints: Functional subtype sorting of these T cells was not performed. Just one glioblastoma patient contributed to the TCR-mutation comparison. Clone frequencies may be distorted by unequal TCR transcripts per cell.

Three nested ARM-PCR rounds with V-beta and C-beta primers built TCRB libraries. A C-beta primer primed TCRB cDNA from about 0.49 ug RNA. TCRdb reprocessed the multiplex PCR reads via MiXCR and lists one record per CDR3 protein. The sample contains 20,000 or so distinct CDR3 sequences, about two thirds of which appear only once. Details on this clonotype: What it binds is unknown. A much larger clone is a single base away; this may be a read error.

CDR1 and CDR2 from the germline V gene are MDHEN and SYDVKM. The CDR3 extends over 13 amino acids. This chain connects TRBV28 to TRBJ2-2, with D possibly matching TRBD2 (5 bases). The sequenced material came from peripheral blood. The sequence came from a male donor with glioblastoma. DNA of the CDR3: TGTGCCAGCAAGGACCAGAACACCGGGGAGCTGCTTTTT. Translating gives CASKDQNTGELLF.